The 9 T cell receptor beta chains below were found in one sample sequenced in a study of shared clonotypes between healthy human individuals. Produced via immunoSEQ multiplex PCR; TCRdb's table is partial and in-frame only. This table has around 1.5 million clones, approximately 98% appearing once. Sequenced: naive CD4+ T cells sorted from blood. Described subset: CD45RA+ positively selected. These receptors all come from a young man in good health.

The chain uses TRBV9 and TRBJ2-3, with 9 bases aligning to TRBD2. The CDR3 runs 16 residues. The junction had 7 bases not matched to a gene; V was cut back by 5 bases and J by 0 bases. Per the germline V gene, CDR1 is SGDLS and CDR2 is YYNGEE. The CDR3 here is CASSRSGSQSTDTQYF. DNA of the CDR3: TGTGCCAGCAGTCGTAGCGGGAGTCAGAGCACAGATACGCAGTATTTT.

This clone was recorded once. The genes are TRBV7-9 and TRBJ2-7; D is ambiguous. The CDR3 runs to 14 residues. Germline CDR1 is SEHNR and CDR2 is FQNEAQ (reference sequence). V dropped 1 base and J dropped 6 bases, with 13 bases sitting between them. The CDR3 sequence: CASSLELNGFEQYF. In DNA form, the CDR3 reads TGTGCCAGCAGCTTAGAACTCAACGGATTCGAGCAGTACTTC.

Here the CDR3 DNA reads TGTGCCAGCAGTTCCCCCGGGAGACAGGGGGGCACTGAAGCTTTCTTT. Amino acids: CASSSPGRQGGTEAFF. This chain links TRBV6-5 with TRBJ1-1; 9 bases agree with TRBD1. The CDR3 extends over 16 amino acids. V shed 4 bases and J 4 bases; nucleotides not matched to a gene: 10. CDR1 and CDR2 (germline): MNHEY, SVGAGI.

V and J are TRBV7-8 and TRBJ2-5; the match to TRBD2 covers 11 bases. The CDR3 is made up of 18 amino acids. Per germline, CDR1 SGHVS and CDR2 FQNEAQ. V gave up 6 bases and J gave up 5 bases; unmatched junction bases: 17. The CDR3 sequence is CASSPAGGSGRAPETQYF. In DNA, the CDR3 is TGTGCCAGCAGTCCTGCTGGGGGTAGCGGGAGGGCCCCGGAGACCCAGTACTTC.

The chain recombines TRBV4-1 with TRBJ2-1, with unresolved D. Germline V gives CDR1 MGHRA, CDR2 YSYEKL. There are 15 residues in the CDR3. Between the trimmed V and J ends, which lost 0 bases and 0 bases, there was a span of 6 bases. The CDR3 spells CASSQDKNSYNEQFF. In DNA, the CDR3 is TGCGCCAGCAGCCAAGATAAGAACTCCTACAATGAGCAGTTCTTC.

The chain carries TRBV6-1 and TRBJ2-1, with D uncertain. This CDR3 comprises 14 residues. Trimming removed 7 bases at V and 0 bases at J, with 10 bases between. In germline, CDR1 is MNHNS, CDR2 SASEGT. The CDR3: CASIPPSSYNEQFF. The CDR3 DNA sequence: TGTGCCAGCATACCCCCGAGCTCCTACAATGAGCAGTTCTTC.

This chain joins TRBV19 and TRBJ1-1; D not resolved. The germline CDR1 and CDR2 sequences are LNHDA and SQIVND (reference sequence). CDR3 length: 16 amino acids. Trimming removed 5 bases from V and 1 base from J, with 17 bases in between. CDR3 coding DNA: TGTGCCAGTAGTGCCCTAACCCCCAGCCGGAACACTGAAGCTTTCTTT. Its protein is CASSALTPSRNTEAFF.

The chain couples TRBV7-3 to TRBJ1-5; D is possibly TRBD1 (6 bases). The CDR3 spans 15 residues. Germline CDR1 and CDR2: SGHTA and FQGTGA. V was trimmed by 6 bases and J by 5 bases, leaving 17 bases between them. The CDR3 loop reads CASRLPGHNHQPQHF. The CDR3 DNA follows: TGTGCCAGCAGATTACCGGGACATAACCATCAGCCCCAGCATTTT.

With respect to this clone: Within the sample, other DNA sequences also encode this same CDR3. J is TRBJ2-5 and V is TRBV19, with D unresolved. This CDR3 spans 12 amino acids. V lost 3 bases, J lost 4 bases, and 6 bases lay in between. Germline-derived CDR1 and CDR2 are LNHDA and SQIVND (reference sequence). CDR3 sequence (DNA): TGTGCCAGTAGTATCTCAGGAGAGACCCAGTACTTC. Residues: CASSISGETQYF.